What follows are 11 T cell receptor beta chains derived from one specimen sequenced in a study of shared clonotypes between healthy human individuals. TCRdb's copy holds only in-frame clones and misses some; the assay was immunoSEQ multiplex PCR. Among 550,000 to 850,000 clones listed, about two thirds were seen once. Input material: memory CD4+ T cells sorted from blood. The sample's subset: CD45RA-negative fraction. All receptors come from a woman under 40 in good health.

The chain uses TRBV18 and TRBJ2-7, with D possibly being TRBD2 (6 bases). This CDR3 has 14 residues. Trimming pared 2 bases from V and 6 bases from J, leaving 14 bases between. Germline values: CDR1 KGHSH, CDR2 LQKENI. This chain's CDR3 is CASSPTGASGEQYF. The CDR3 nucleotides read TGTGCCAGCTCACCAACGGGAGCGTCGGGCGAGCAGTACTTC. The full variable domain, its missing parts supplied by reference TRBV18 and TRBJ2-7, is NAGVMQNPRHLVRRRGQEARLRCSPMKGHSHVYWYRQLPEEGLKFMVYLQKENIIDESGMPKERFSAEFPKEGPSILRIQQVVRGDSAAYFCASSPTGASGEQYFGPGTRLTVT.

The rearrangement joins TRBV28 to TRBJ2-3; 9 nucleotides agree with TRBD2. The CDR3 totals 15 residues. Germline CDR1 reads MDHEN; CDR2 reads SYDVKM. The trim removed 5 bases at V and 2 bases at J, leaving 5 bases unmatched. CDR3 sequence reads: CASSGASGNTDTQYF. DNA of the CDR3: TGTGCCAGCAGTGGGGCTAGCGGGAACACAGATACGCAGTATTTT.

The table lists this clone with a count of one. In DNA, the CDR3 is TGTGCCAGCAGCTTCAACCCCCTTAAGAGGGAAGTGACAGATACGCAGTATTTT. This encodes CASSFNPLKREVTDTQYF. The genes are TRBV7-9 and TRBJ2-3; a weak D match, TRBD2 (5 bases). The CDR3 contains 18 residues. Trimming removed 3 bases from V and 3 bases from J, with 22 bases in between. Germline CDR1 reads SEHNR; CDR2 reads FQNEAQ (reference sequence).

The J gene is TRBJ2-3, the V gene TRBV11-2; the D is unclear. CDR3 length: 13 amino acids. Germline CDR1 is SGHAT and CDR2 is FQNNGV. Trimming removed 4 bases at V and 4 bases at J, with 9 bases between. In DNA form, the CDR3 reads TGTGCCAGCAGCTCCTCAACTTCAGATACGCAGTATTTT. Translation gives CASSSSTSDTQYF.

This chain uses TRBV28 with TRBJ2-7; 9 bases are shared with TRBD1. J was trimmed by 0 bases and V by 5 bases; bases with no gene match: 11. Germline CDR1 is MDHEN and CDR2 is SYDVKM. This CDR3 region has 17 residues. CDR3 in amino acids: CASSANYRGLLSYEQYF. DNA of the CDR3: TGTGCCAGCAGTGCGAACTACAGGGGGCTCCTCTCCTACGAGCAGTACTTC.

The genes are TRBV4-1 and TRBJ2-1; 10 bases align to TRBD2. The CDR3 is 17 amino acids. J gave up 4 bases and V 6 bases, and 12 bases lay outside the gene matches. Germline lookup yields CDR1 MGHRA and CDR2 YSYEKL. CDR3 loop: CASSSDSGGMLYNEQFF. The CDR3 DNA reads as TGCGCCAGCAGTTCTGATAGCGGGGGGATGCTATACAATGAGCAGTTCTTC.

A single count supports this clone. This likely traces to a read error, being one base from a far larger clone. The genes are TRBV5-8 and TRBJ2-1; TRBD2 aligns across 9 bases. V gave up 4 bases and J gave up 0 bases; unmatched junction bases: 2. Germline V gene sequence: CDR1 SGHTS, CDR2 YDEGEE. The CDR3 is 15 amino acids. The chain's CDR3 is CASSRSGSSYNEQFF. CDR3 nucleotide sequence: TGTGCCAGCAGCCGTAGCGGGAGCTCCTACAATGAGCAGTTCTTC.

The rearrangement links TRBV19 to TRBJ2-1; 9 bases are shared with TRBD2. The trim removed 7 bases at V and 15 bases at J, leaving 13 bases unmatched. This CDR3 is built from 13 residues. Per germline, CDR1 LNHDA and CDR2 SQIVND (reference sequence). CDR3 amino acids: CASNPSGATGRFF. The CDR3 nucleotides are TGTGCCAGTAATCCTAGCGGGGCAACGGGTCGGTTCTTC.

The chain combines TRBV2 with TRBJ2-7; D is possibly TRBD1 (6 bases). Trimming stripped 6 bases from V and 3 bases from J, with 18 bases between. This CDR3 is built from 15 residues. Germline V gene lookup returns CDR1 SNHLY and CDR2 FYNNEI. DNA for the CDR3: TGTGCCAGCAGGGAAACCCGGACAGAGGTCTACGAGCAGTACTTC. Residues: CASRETRTEVYEQYF.

At least ten counts were recorded for this clone. The sample has other DNA sequences that encode this CDR3 too. V gene TRBV19 combines with J gene TRBJ2-7; 8 nucleotides line up with TRBD2. V shed 1 base and J 2 bases; nucleotides not matched to a gene: 7. Germline values: CDR1 LNHDA, CDR2 SQIVND (reference sequence). This CDR3 has 16 residues. The CDR3 DNA follows: TGTGCCAGTAGTATAGGGCTCATAGCGGGACCCTACGAGCAGTACTTC. This codes for CASSIGLIAGPYEQYF.

As concerns this clone: Within the sample, other DNA sequences also encode this same CDR3. The chain has TRBV5-1 and TRBJ2-1; no firm D call. CDR1 and CDR2 (germline): SGHRS, YFSETQ. The CDR3 sequence is 15 residues long. Trimming cost V 0 bases and J 2 bases, with 9 bases left between them. The CDR3 spells CASSLGGSTYNEQFF. CDR3 bases: TGCGCCAGCAGCTTGGGCGGCAGTACCTACAATGAGCAGTTCTTC.